This T cell receptor (beta chain) was retrieved from a study of shared clonotypes between healthy human individuals. Libraries were prepared by immunoSEQ multiplex PCR; TCRdb keeps only in-frame clonotypes and omits some of them. The sample carries about 2 million clones, approximately 95% recorded once. This CDR3 spans 13 amino acids. Germline values: CDR1 SGHTA, CDR2 FQGNSA. V lost 0 bases and J 7 bases, leaving 10 bases between the germline ends. This clone has a single count. What it binds is not known. General study results and limits: Sharing of clonotypes among donors was expected to vary with sequencing depth. Naive subsets typically showed greater estimated richness than memory subsets. Clonotypes not shared had lower generation probabilities than those common to all four donors.

Sequencing was performed on naive CD4+ T cells sorted from blood. Subset in this sample: CD45RA+ positively selected. This chain links TRBV7-2 with TRBJ2-7; D is ambiguous. The source is a man between 18 and 35 years old in good health. The DNA for the CDR3 is TGTGCCAGCAGCTTAGCTGGCCCACCGGAGCAGTACTTC. It translates to CASSLAGPPEQYF.